These T cell receptor beta chains were read from a single sample in a study of Ad26.COV2.S vaccination and SARS-CoV-2 variants. Libraries were prepared by immunoSEQ multiplex PCR; TCRdb keeps only in-frame clonotypes and omits some of them. Of hundreds of thousands of clones listed, roughly 89% are singletons. The specimen comprised peripheral blood, sampled in a trial of Ad26.COV2.S vaccine versus placebo. These receptors all stem from a person aged 18-65 years who received the Ad26.COV2.S COVID-19 vaccine or a placebo. Both conserved end residues are part of each CDR3. D genes are given only for firm matches.

v_call: TRBV20-1
d_call: NA
cdr3_aa: CSAGVADTQYF

v_call: TRBV24-1
d_call: NA
cdr3_aa: CATSEAGANVLTF

v_call: TRBV2
d_call: TRBD1
cdr3_aa: CASIRGQMGTQYF

v_call: TRBV5-6
d_call: TRBD1
cdr3_aa: CASSLPGAQGADGYTF

v_call: TRBV9
d_call: TRBD2
cdr3_aa: CASSPDLAGENEQFF

v_call: TRBV7-8
d_call: TRBD2
cdr3_aa: CASSLERRASGPRDTQYF

v_call: TRBV28
d_call: NA
cdr3_aa: CASSPPEDPNQPQHF

v_call: TRBV9
d_call: TRBD1
cdr3_aa: CASSSQGDTEAFF

v_call: TRBV4-3
d_call: TRBD2
cdr3_aa: CASSGVSGSLTDTQYF

v_call: TRBV5-1
d_call: NA
cdr3_aa: CASSLGRDYGYTF